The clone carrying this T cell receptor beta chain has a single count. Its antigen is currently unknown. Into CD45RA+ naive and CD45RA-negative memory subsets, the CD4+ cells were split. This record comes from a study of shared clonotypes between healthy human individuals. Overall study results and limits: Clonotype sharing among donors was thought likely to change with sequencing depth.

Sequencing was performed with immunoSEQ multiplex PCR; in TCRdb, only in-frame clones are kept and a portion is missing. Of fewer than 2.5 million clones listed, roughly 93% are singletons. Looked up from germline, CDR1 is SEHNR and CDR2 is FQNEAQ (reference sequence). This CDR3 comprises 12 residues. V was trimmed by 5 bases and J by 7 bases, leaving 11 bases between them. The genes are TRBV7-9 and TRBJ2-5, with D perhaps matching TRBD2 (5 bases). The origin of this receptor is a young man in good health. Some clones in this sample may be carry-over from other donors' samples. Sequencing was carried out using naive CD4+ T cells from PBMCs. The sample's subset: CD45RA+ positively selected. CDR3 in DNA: TGTGCCAGCAGCGCGGACGAGGGGACCCAGTACTTC. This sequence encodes CASSADEGTQYF.